Reported below is one T cell receptor (beta chain). The sample comes from a study of blood T cell repertoires in COVID-19. Whole-study context: Spain, Italy and the United States supplied samples that represented acute and convalescent COVID-19.

TCRdb keeps only in-frame clones here, not all; method: immunoSEQ multiplex PCR. The sample has under 250,000 clones, 80% seen once; the top ten hold around 4.5%. This TCR came from a man younger than 40 with acute COVID-19. Specimen: PBMCs or T cells enriched from blood (not recorded which).

The CDR3 sequence: CASSQEGTAKSSGANVLTF. DNA for the CDR3: TGCGCCAGCAGCCAAGAGGGGACAGCTAAGAGCTCTGGGGCCAACGTCCTGACTTTC. The chain uses TRBV4-1 and TRBJ2-6; 7 bases map to TRBD1. The CDR3 consists of 19 residues. The J segment lost 0 bases and the V segment lost 0 bases, leaving 8 bases of the junction unmatched. Germline-derived CDR1 and CDR2 are MGHRA and YSYEKL.